This T cell receptor beta chain emerged from a study of T cells in Graves' hyperthyroidism and ophthalmopathy. Study-level results: Most thyroid clonotypes with frequency above 0.001 were detected in blood. Stable hyperthyroidism was separated from ophthalmopathy by a model based on 13 V-J features.

Amplification targeted TCR beta CDR3 regions from RNA transcripts. HTBI primers were used for first-round RT-PCR of the TCR CDR3. TCRdb called the multiplex PCR reads again in MiXCR, with one record for every CDR3 protein. Among fewer than 500,000 distinct CDR3 sequences, around 13% were seen once, and the ten largest hold about 18%. In its sample, this clonotype was seen many times. Its antigen is as yet unknown. CDR3 length: 15 residues. CDR1 is DFQATT and CDR2 is SNEGSKA in the germline V gene (reference sequence). Losses at the gene ends were 8 bases for V and 5 bases for J; bases not matched to a gene: 12. Clinical symptoms, serum thyroxine and TRAb, thyroid ultrasound and orbital computed tomography were used for the diagnoses.

The sequenced material came from blood. V and J are TRBV20-1 and TRBJ2-3; TRBD2 agrees at 11 bases. The receptor was derived from a woman between 25 and 40 years old with Graves' ophthalmopathy. The DNA of the CDR3 is TGCAGTTTCCCGTCTATAGCGGGGGGGCAAGATACGCAGTATTTT. This gives the protein CSFPSIAGGQDTQYF.